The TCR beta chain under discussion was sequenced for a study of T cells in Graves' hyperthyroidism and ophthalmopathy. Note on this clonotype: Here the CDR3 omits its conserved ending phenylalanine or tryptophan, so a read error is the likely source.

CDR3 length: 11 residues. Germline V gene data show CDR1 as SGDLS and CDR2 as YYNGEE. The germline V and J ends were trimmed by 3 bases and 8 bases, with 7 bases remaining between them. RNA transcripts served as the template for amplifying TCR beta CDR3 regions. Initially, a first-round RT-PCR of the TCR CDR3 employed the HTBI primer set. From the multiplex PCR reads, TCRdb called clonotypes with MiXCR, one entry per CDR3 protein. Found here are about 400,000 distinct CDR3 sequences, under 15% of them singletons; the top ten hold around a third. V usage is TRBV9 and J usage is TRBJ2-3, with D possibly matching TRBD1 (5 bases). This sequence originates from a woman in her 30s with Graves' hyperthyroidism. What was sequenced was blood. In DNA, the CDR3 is TGTGCCAGCAGCGACCAGGGTACGCAGTATTCT. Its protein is CASSDQGTQYS.